The 28 T cell receptor beta chains given below trace back to one sample, sequenced in a study of blood T cell repertoires in COVID-19. The protocol was immunoSEQ multiplex PCR, while the TCRdb copy is restricted to in-frame clones and leaves out a portion. Among approximately 290,000 clones listed, 70% to 90% were seen once. Specimen: PBMCs or T cells enriched from blood (not recorded which). Receptors originate from a woman aged 25 to 39 who had recovered from COVID-19.

The chain has TRBV10-1 and TRBJ2-3; D not certain. From germline, CDR1 is WNHNN and CDR2 SYGVQD (reference sequence). The CDR3 has 14 residues. V was cut by 2 bases and J by 2 bases, with 8 bases left in between. CDR3 residues: CASSEGRITDTQYF. DNA for the CDR3: TGCGCCAGCAGTGAGGGGCGAATCACAGATACGCAGTATTTT.

This chain connects TRBV7-2 to TRBJ2-5, with 14 bases aligning to TRBD2. The V segment lost 5 bases and the J segment 5 bases; nucleotides outside the gene matches: 7. Germline-derived CDR1 and CDR2 are SGHTA and FQGNSA. The CDR3 spans 16 residues. The CDR3 nucleotides are TGTGCCAGCAGCCGTCCCGGGACTAGCGGGGGTGAGACCCAGTACTTC. Protein: CASSRPGTSGGETQYF.

V and J are TRBV19 and TRBJ1-3; the D is unclear. Trimming left V 3 bases short and J 0 bases short, with 15 bases between. The CDR3 sequence is 17 residues long. CDR1 LNHDA and CDR2 SQIVND come from the germline V gene (reference sequence). CDR3 sequence: CASSILAPLYSGNTIYF. The CDR3 coding sequence is TGTGCCAGTAGTATTCTAGCGCCTCTTTACTCTGGAAACACCATATATTTT. The whole variable domain, filled in from reference TRBV19 and TRBJ1-3, reads DGGITQSPKYLFRKEGQNVTLSCEQNLNHDAMYWYRQDPGQGLRLIYYSQIVNDFQKGDIAEGYSVSREKKESFPLTVTSAQKNPTAFYLCASSILAPLYSGNTIYFGEGSWLTVV.

This chain uses TRBV20-1 with TRBJ1-5, with no clear D. The length of the CDR3 is 12 residues. The ends were cut back, 3 bases at V and 1 base at J, with 4 bases in the middle. CDR1 and CDR2 from the germline V gene are DFQATT and SNEGSKA (reference sequence). CDR3 nucleotides: TGCAGTGCTAGTTTAAGCAATCAGCCCCAGCATTTT. This sequence encodes CSASLSNQPQHF.

CDR3 in amino acids: CATSREGETQYF. The CDR3 DNA reads as TGTGCCACCTCTCGGGAGGGAGAGACCCAGTACTTC. The chain couples TRBV7-6 to TRBJ2-5; 8 bases are a match to TRBD2. CDR3 length: 12 residues. Germline CDR1 and CDR2: SGHVS and FNYEAQ. V lost 10 bases, J lost 4 bases, and 5 bases stayed unmatched.

The CDR3 nucleotides are TGCGCCAGCAGCCGCTCTTTCACTAGCCGTTTAAAGACCCAGTACTTC. It is translated as CASSRSFTSRLKTQYF. V and J are TRBV5-1 and TRBJ2-5, with D perhaps matching TRBD2 (6 bases). The V end lost 4 bases, the J end lost 6 bases, and 22 bases lay between the germline ends. The CDR3 is 16 amino acids. Germline V gives CDR1 SGHRS, CDR2 YFSETQ.

This clone has just one count. V gene TRBV7-9 combines with J gene TRBJ2-1; the match to TRBD1 covers 11 bases. The CDR3 runs to 16 residues. In germline, CDR1 is SEHNR, CDR2 FQNEAQ (reference sequence). J gave up 5 bases and V 6 bases, and 9 bases lay outside the gene matches. The CDR3 DNA is TGTGCCAGCAGTTTCACTCCGGGACAGGGGGACAATGAGCAGTTCTTC. Amino acid sequence: CASSFTPGQGDNEQFF. Variable domain in full (rest from reference TRBV7-9 and TRBJ2-1): DTGVSQNPRHKITKRGQNVTFRCDPISEHNRLYWYRQTLGQGPEFLTYFQNEAQLEKSRLLSDRFSAERPKGSFSTLEIQRTEQGDSAMYLCASSFTPGQGDNEQFFGPGTRLTVL.

This clone was counted only a few times. As DNA, the CDR3 is TGCGCCAGCAGCTTGGAACGAGCGGGGGACAATGAGCAGTTCTTC. It codes for CASSLERAGDNEQFF. The J gene is TRBJ2-1, the V gene TRBV5-1; TRBD2 matches 8 bases. Per germline, CDR1 SGHRS and CDR2 YFSETQ. CDR3 length equals 15 residues. Trimming took 0 bases from V and 5 from J; bases not matched to a gene: 4.

The gene calls are TRBV28 and TRBJ2-6; D possibly corresponds to TRBD2 (6 bases). Per the germline V gene, CDR1 is MDHEN and CDR2 is SYDVKM. The CDR3 runs to 16 residues. V dropped 2 bases and J dropped 0 bases, with 8 bases sitting between them. CDR3 coding DNA: TGTGCCAGCAGTTTAGGGGGGAGCTCTGGGGCCAACGTCCTGACTTTC. Protein product: CASSLGGSSGANVLTF. Combining the CDR3 with reference TRBV28 and TRBJ2-6 gives the whole variable domain DVKVTQSSRYLVKRTGEKVFLECVQDMDHENMFWYRQDPGLGLRLIYFSYDVKMKEKGDIPEGYSVSREKKERFSLILESASTNQTSMYLCASSLGGSSGANVLTFGAGSRLTVL.

In its sample, this clone was seen many times. The rearrangement uses TRBV25-1 and TRBJ2-3; no clear D gene. The CDR3 runs to 13 residues. The germline V gene encodes CDR1 MGHDK and CDR2 SYGVNS. Trimming removed 4 bases at V and 2 bases at J, with 7 bases between. The CDR3 DNA is TGTGCCAGCAGTGGAACCTACACAGATACGCAGTATTTT. It encodes CASSGTYTDTQYF.

V and J are TRBV19 and TRBJ1-1; D might be TRBD1 (5 bases). This CDR3 has 13 residues. Deletions cut 5 bases from V and 7 bases from J, with 14 bases between. Germline CDR1 LNHDA, CDR2 SQIVND (reference sequence). CDR3 nucleotide sequence: TGTGCCAGTAGTGTCGTGGGCGGGGGTGAAGCTTTCTTT. This translates into CASSVVGGGEAFF.

This sequence joins TRBV6-5 and TRBJ2-3, with 7 nucleotides matching TRBD1. The CDR3 covers 14 residues. V gave up 6 bases and J gave up 4 bases; unmatched junction bases: 7. In germline, CDR1 is MNHEY, CDR2 SVGAGI. In DNA, the CDR3 is TGTGCCAGCAGATTCGACAGGGCTGCAGATACGCAGTATTTT. Protein product: CASRFDRAADTQYF.

The chain joins TRBV11-2 to TRBJ2-7; D perhaps matches TRBD2 (6 bases). Germline V gives CDR1 SGHAT, CDR2 FQNNGV. V lost 1 base and J 2 bases, leaving 9 bases between the germline ends. The CDR3 covers 14 residues. CDR3 nucleotide sequence: TGTGCCAGCAGCTTAGGGTGGGGGGCCTACGAGCAGTACTTC. As protein: CASSLGWGAYEQYF.

This rearrangement joins TRBV5-6 to TRBJ1-3; 10 positions match TRBD1. Germline trimming cut 4 bases from V and 0 bases from J; bases unmatched to any gene: 7. This CDR3 region has 17 residues. Germline assignment: CDR1 SGHDT and CDR2 YYEEEE. Here the CDR3 DNA reads TGTGCCAGCAGCCGGACAGGGGGAACCCTCTCTGGAAACACCATATATTTT. Translating gives CASSRTGGTLSGNTIYF.

The chain uses TRBV27 and TRBJ1-6; D ambiguous. Trimming pared 7 bases from V and 0 bases from J, leaving 16 bases between. The CDR3 runs to 17 residues. Germline lookup yields CDR1 MNHEY and CDR2 SMNVEV (reference sequence). CDR3 nucleotides: TGTGCCAGCACTTCAACATTCCTAGTCTCCTATAATTCACCCCTCCACTTT. It translates to CASTSTFLVSYNSPLHF.

The rearrangement links TRBV28 to TRBJ1-3; D unresolved. The V gene lost 4 bases and the J gene lost 1 base, with 14 bases spanning the gap. Germline loops: CDR1 MDHEN, CDR2 SYDVKM. This CDR3 is built from 16 residues. The CDR3 nucleotides are TGTGCCAGCAGTTCGGCGGGCGAAACATCTGGAAACACCATATATTTT. It codes for CASSSAGETSGNTIYF. Full variable domain (outside the CDR3, taken from reference TRBV28 and TRBJ1-3): DVKVTQSSRYLVKRTGEKVFLECVQDMDHENMFWYRQDPGLGLRLIYFSYDVKMKEKGDIPEGYSVSREKKERFSLILESASTNQTSMYLCASSSAGETSGNTIYFGEGSWLTVV.

The chain carries TRBV11-3 and TRBJ2-1; 7 bases map to TRBD2. This CDR3 region has 16 residues. Germline-derived CDR1 and CDR2 are SGHNT and YENEEA. The ends lost 1 base at V and 5 bases at J; junction bases unmatched: 8. The chain's CDR3 is CASSLGDWGGDNEQFF. The CDR3 DNA sequence: TGTGCCAGCAGCTTAGGGGACTGGGGGGGAGACAATGAGCAGTTCTTC.

The chain carries TRBV28 and TRBJ2-7; TRBD1 matches 10 bases. The trim removed 7 bases at V and 3 bases at J, leaving 6 bases unmatched. The CDR3 contains 14 residues. Germline CDR1 and CDR2: MDHEN and SYDVKM. The CDR3 protein is CASKLGTGDYEQYF. DNA for the CDR3: TGTGCCAGCAAATTGGGGACAGGGGACTACGAGCAGTACTTC.

The rearrangement joins TRBV12-3 or TRBV12-4 to TRBJ1-1; TRBD1 matches at 7 bases. CDR3 length: 13 amino acids. Losses at the gene ends were 8 bases for V and 2 bases for J; bases not matched to a gene: 5. CDR3 protein: CASGTVYNTEAFF. CDR3 nucleotides: TGTGCCAGCGGGACAGTGTACAACACTGAAGCTTTCTTT.

This sequence joins TRBV9 and TRBJ1-1; D may be TRBD1 (5 bases). Trimming pared 4 bases from V and 6 bases from J, leaving 19 bases between. Per germline, CDR1 SGDLS and CDR2 YYNGEE. The CDR3 totals 15 residues. The CDR3, as DNA: TGTGCCAGCAGCTTAAGGGCCGGGGGTGTCGCTGAAGCTTTCTTT. Amino acid sequence: CASSLRAGGVAEAFF.

Regarding this clone: Other nucleotide sequences from this sample produce the same CDR3. This chain connects TRBV18 to TRBJ1-4, with a tentative D call TRBD1 (5 bases). CDR3 length: 14 amino acids. Germline lookup yields CDR1 KGHSH and CDR2 LQKENI. Trimming took off 3 bases at V and 0 bases at J, with 5 bases between the two ends. CDR3 DNA sequence: TGTGCCAGCTCACCCAGGGCAACTAATGAAAAACTGTTTTTT. The encoded protein is CASSPRATNEKLFF. Full variable domain (outside the CDR3, taken from reference TRBV18 and TRBJ1-4): NAGVMQNPRHLVRRRGQEARLRCSPMKGHSHVYWYRQLPEEGLKFMVYLQKENIIDESGMPKERFSAEFPKEGPSILRIQQVVRGDSAAYFCASSPRATNEKLFFGSGTQLSVL.

The chain links TRBV7-9 to TRBJ1-3; tentatively, D is TRBD1 (5 bases). The CDR3 loop spans 14 amino acids. The germline V and J ends were trimmed by 3 bases and 3 bases, with 9 bases remaining between them. Germline-derived CDR1 and CDR2 are SEHNR and FQNEAQ (reference sequence). CDR3 region: CASSFQGNGNTIYF. The CDR3 DNA is TGTGCCAGCAGCTTCCAGGGAAATGGAAACACCATATATTTT.

This rearrangement joins TRBV10-1 to TRBJ1-1, with D possibly matching TRBD1 (5 bases). Germline assignment: CDR1 WNHNN and CDR2 SYGVQD (reference sequence). There are 15 residues in the CDR3. V lost 3 bases to trimming and J lost 5 bases, with 16 bases between them. CDR3: CASSDSPGIGTEAFF. The CDR3 DNA sequence: TGCGCCAGCAGTGATTCCCCAGGGATAGGAACTGAAGCTTTCTTT.

This chain links TRBV5-1 with TRBJ2-5; D uncertain. V was clipped by 2 bases and J by 1 base, with 12 bases between them. The CDR3 consists of 15 residues. Germline V CDR1 and CDR2: SGHRS, YFSETQ. CDR3 residues: CASSFGQASQETQYF. In DNA form, the CDR3 reads TGCGCCAGCAGCTTCGGTCAGGCCAGCCAAGAGACCCAGTACTTC.

V is TRBV5-4 and J is TRBJ2-3, with TRBD2 matching over 11 bases. The CDR3 is made up of 17 amino acids. Germline trimming cut 9 bases from V and 1 base from J; bases unmatched to any gene: 13. Germline CDR1 and CDR2: SGHNT and YYREEE (reference sequence). The CDR3 DNA follows: TGTGCCATCACTGGGAGACCGGGACTAGCGGGCACAGATACGCAGTATTTT. Encoded protein: CAITGRPGLAGTDTQYF. Complete variable domain (other parts from reference TRBV5-4 and TRBJ2-3): ETGVTQSPTHLIKTRGQQVTLRCSSQSGHNTVSWYQQALGQGPQFIFQYYREEENGRGNFPPRFSGLQFPNYSSELNVNALELDDSALYLCAITGRPGLAGTDTQYFGPGTRLTVL.

J is TRBJ1-4 and V is TRBV30; 8 positions agree with TRBD1. The CDR3 is 12 amino acids. Germline CDR1 and CDR2: GTSNPN and SVGIG (reference sequence). CDR3 sequence (DNA): TGTGCTCGGACAGGGTTCGATGAAAAACTGTTTTTT. Its translation: CARTGFDEKLFF.

V and J are TRBV25-1 and TRBJ1-2; D call uncertain. The CDR3 runs to 13 residues. V was pared by 2 bases and J by 7 bases, with 11 bases between. Germline V gives CDR1 MGHDK, CDR2 SYGVNS. CDR3 in DNA: TGTGCCAGCAGTGAAAATCCCTATATTGGCTACACCTTC. Protein: CASSENPYIGYTF.

V usage is TRBV12-3 or TRBV12-4 and J usage is TRBJ1-1; D is undetermined. The CDR3 is 13 amino acids. The V gene lost 1 base and the J gene lost 1 base, with 4 bases spanning the gap. CDR3 in DNA: TGTGCCAGCAGTTTAGTATGGAACACTGAAGCTTTCTTT. Its translation is CASSLVWNTEAFF.